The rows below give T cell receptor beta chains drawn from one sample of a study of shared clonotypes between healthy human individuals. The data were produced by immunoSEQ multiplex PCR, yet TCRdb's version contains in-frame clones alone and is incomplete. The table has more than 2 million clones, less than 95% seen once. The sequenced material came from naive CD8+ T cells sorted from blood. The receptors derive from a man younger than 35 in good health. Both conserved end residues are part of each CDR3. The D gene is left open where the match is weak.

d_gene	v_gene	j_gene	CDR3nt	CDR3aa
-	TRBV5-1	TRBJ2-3	TGCGCCAGCAGCTTGGGGGGACTTATTAGCACAGATACGCAGTATTTT	CASSLGGLISTDTQYF
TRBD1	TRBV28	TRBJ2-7	TGTGCCAGCAGTCCCCGGGACAGGGGAGACTACGAGCAGTACTTC	CASSPRDRGDYEQYF
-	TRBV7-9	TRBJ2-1	TGTGCCAGCAGGCTAGTGGGAGGTGAATACAATGAGCAGTTCTTC	CASRLVGGEYNEQFF
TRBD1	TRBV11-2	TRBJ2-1	TGTGCCAGCAGCTTAGGGGACAGGGGCCCGGTCGATGAGCAGTTCTTC	CASSLGDRGPVDEQFF
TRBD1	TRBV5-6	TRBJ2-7	TGTGCCAGCAGCCTGGGACAGGGCTTCTACGAGCAGTACTTC	CASSLGQGFYEQYF
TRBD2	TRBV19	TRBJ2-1	TGTGCCAGTAGGTCTAGCGGGACCTTTGGCTACAATGAGCAGTTCTTC	CASRSSGTFGYNEQFF
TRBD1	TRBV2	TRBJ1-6	TGTGCCAGCAGCGAGACAGGGAGATTCAGCTATAATTCACCCCTCCACTTT	CASSETGRFSYNSPLHF
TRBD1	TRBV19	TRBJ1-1	TGTGCCAGTATCTACTCAGGGGGTATGAACACTGAAGCTTTCTTT	CASIYSGGMNTEAFF
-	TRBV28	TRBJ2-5	TGTGCCAGCAGTTTAATGATCAGCCAAGAGACCCAGTACTTC	CASSLMISQETQYF
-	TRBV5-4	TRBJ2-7	TGTGCCAGCAGCGAGGGACTTCCAGAGGGTTTCTACGAGCAGTACTTC	CASSEGLPEGFYEQYF
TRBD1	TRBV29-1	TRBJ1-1	TGCAGCGTCCTAATGACAGGGGGGAACACTGAAGCTTTCTTT	CSVLMTGGNTEAFF